The rows below give T cell receptor beta chains drawn from one sample of a study of spatial heterogeneity in lung cancer. From the 5' RACE reads, TCRdb called clonotypes with MiXCR, one entry per CDR3 protein. The data show some 2,500 distinct CDR3 sequences, with about 4.3% seen just once and around 30% held by the top ten. The input for sequencing was normal lung tissue next to the tumor, taken at surgery. The receptor source for this set is a female donor with early-stage non-small cell lung cancer. The CDR3 runs from the conserved cysteine through the conserved F or W. Each record gives: J gene, V gene, D gene, clone size, CDR3 protein, CDR3 DNA. A D gene is named only where the DNA matches it firmly. Clone sizes are shown as once, few or many counts, or a class when the clone is expanded.

TRBJ2-1 TRBV7-4 TRBD2 medium-sized CASRERAGGHRGYNEQFF TGTGCCAGCAGGGAAAGAGCGGGAGGCCATCGAGGATACAATGAGCAGTTCTTC
TRBJ1-2 TRBV28 NA many CASSLTQGGGYGYTF TGTGCCAGCAGTCTAACACAGGGAGGGGGATATGGCTACACCTTC
TRBJ2-1 TRBV7-8 NA medium-sized CASSLAEDYYNEQFF TGTGCCAGCAGCTTAGCGGAGGACTACTACAATGAGCAGTTCTTC
TRBJ2-1 TRBV5-1 TRBD1 many CASSSGQGAYNEQFF TGCGCCAGCAGCTCCGGACAGGGGGCCTACAATGAGCAGTTCTTC
TRBJ1-1 TRBV7-6 TRBD1 medium-sized CASSPRTGRVAMTEAFF TGTGCCAGCAGCCCCCGGACAGGAAGGGTCGCGATGACTGAAGCTTTCTTT
TRBJ2-3 TRBV7-3 NA many CASSLNAPGYTQYF TGTGCCAGCAGCTTAAATGCCCCCGGGTATACGCAGTATTTT
TRBJ1-4 TRBV7-8 TRBD1 medium-sized CASSLGDRGEKLFF TGTGCCAGCAGCTTAGGAGACAGGGGTGAAAAACTGTTTTTT
TRBJ2-6 TRBV2 NA few CASSVTGANVLTF TGTGCCAGCAGTGTAACTGGGGCCAACGTCCTGACTTTC
TRBJ2-5 TRBV9 NA many CASSVGNTQETQYF TGTGCCAGCAGCGTAGGTAACACTCAAGAGACCCAGTACTTC
TRBJ1-5 TRBV6-1 NA medium-sized CASRIMDGNQPQHF TGTGCCAGCAGAATAATGGACGGAAATCAGCCCCAGCATTTT
TRBJ2-1 TRBV5-5 NA many CASSDLLAQLQFF TGTGCCAGCAGCGACCTCCTAGCTCAACTTCAGTTCTTC
TRBJ2-1 TRBV10-2 TRBD2 medium-sized CASSEPRTSGSYNEQFF TGCGCCAGCAGTGAGCCGCGGACTAGCGGGTCCTACAATGAGCAGTTCTTC
TRBJ2-5 TRBV20-1 NA many CSARGRASTSSETQYF TGCAGTGCTAGGGGGCGGGCCAGCACCTCGTCGGAGACCCAGTACTTC
TRBJ1-1 TRBV11-2 NA many CASSLVGRGGRTEAFF TGTGCCAGCAGCTTAGTCGGACGGGGAGGGAGGACTGAAGCTTTCTTT
TRBJ2-2 TRBV7-2 NA medium-sized CASSQIRPELFF TGTGCCAGCAGCCAAATTCGCCCCGAGCTGTTTTTT
TRBJ2-3 TRBV11-3 TRBD2 medium-sized CASSLAGTSGGLADTQYF TGTGCCAGCAGCTTAGCTGGGACTAGCGGGGGGCTTGCAGATACGCAGTATTTT
TRBJ2-3 TRBV12-3/TRBV12-4 TRBD2 medium-sized CASRSGTSGITDTQYF TGTGCCAGCAGATCAGGGACTAGCGGGATCACAGATACGCAGTATTTT
TRBJ1-2 TRBV6-2/TRBV6-3 NA many CASRDTTNYGYTF TGTGCCAGCAGAGACACAACTAACTATGGCTACACCTTC
TRBJ2-7 TRBV28 NA medium-sized CASSFPGLAYQQYF TGTGCCAGCAGTTTCCCGGGACTGGCCTATCAGCAGTACTTC
TRBJ1-4 TRBV9 TRBD1 many CASSVASVGQREKLFF TGTGCCAGCAGCGTAGCGTCGGTGGGACAGAGGGAAAAACTGTTTTTT
TRBJ2-1 TRBV18 TRBD1 medium-sized CASSPGQGDEQFF TGTGCCAGCTCACCCGGACAGGGGGATGAGCAGTTCTTC
TRBJ2-5 TRBV3-1 TRBD1 many CASSSPGQGRETQYF TGTGCCAGCAGCTCCCCGGGACAGGGGCGAGAGACCCAGTACTTC
TRBJ2-7 TRBV6-2/TRBV6-3 TRBD2 large CATAPWLAVSYEQYF TGTGCCACCGCCCCATGGCTAGCGGTTTCCTACGAGCAGTACTTC
TRBJ1-2 TRBV11-2 TRBD1 medium-sized CASSLGQGVNYGYTF TGTGCCAGCAGCTTAGGACAGGGGGTTAACTATGGCTACACCTTC
TRBJ2-2 TRBV24-1 NA medium-sized CATRGISNTGELFF TGTGCCACCAGAGGAATTTCGAACACCGGGGAGCTGTTTTTT